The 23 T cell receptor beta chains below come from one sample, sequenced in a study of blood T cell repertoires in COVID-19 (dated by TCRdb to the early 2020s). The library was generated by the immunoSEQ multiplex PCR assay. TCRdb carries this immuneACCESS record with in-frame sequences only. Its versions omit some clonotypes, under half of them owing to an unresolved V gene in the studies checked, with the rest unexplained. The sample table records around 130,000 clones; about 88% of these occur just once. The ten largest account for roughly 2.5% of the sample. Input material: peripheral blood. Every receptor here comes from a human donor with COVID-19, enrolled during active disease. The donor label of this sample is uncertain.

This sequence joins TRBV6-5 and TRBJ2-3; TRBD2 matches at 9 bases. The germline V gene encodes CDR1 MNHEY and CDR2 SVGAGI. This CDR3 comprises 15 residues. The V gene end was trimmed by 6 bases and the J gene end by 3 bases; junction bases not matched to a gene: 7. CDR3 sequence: CASRAQREATDTQYF. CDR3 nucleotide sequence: TGTGCCAGCAGGGCCCAGCGGGAGGCGACAGATACGCAGTATTTT.

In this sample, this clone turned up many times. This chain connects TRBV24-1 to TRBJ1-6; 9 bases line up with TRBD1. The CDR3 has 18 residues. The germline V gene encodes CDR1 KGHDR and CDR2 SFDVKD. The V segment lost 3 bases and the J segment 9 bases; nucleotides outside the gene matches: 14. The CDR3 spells CATSDPSPLRDRVSPLHF. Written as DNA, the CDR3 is TGTGCCACCAGTGATCCCTCCCCCCTGAGGGACAGGGTTTCACCCCTCCACTTT.

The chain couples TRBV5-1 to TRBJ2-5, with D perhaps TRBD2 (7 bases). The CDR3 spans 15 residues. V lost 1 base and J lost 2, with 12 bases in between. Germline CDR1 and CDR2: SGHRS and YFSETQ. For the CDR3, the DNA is TGCGCCAGCAGCTTGCGGGGGGCTGGTCAAGAGACCCAGTACTTC. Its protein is CASSLRGAGQETQYF.

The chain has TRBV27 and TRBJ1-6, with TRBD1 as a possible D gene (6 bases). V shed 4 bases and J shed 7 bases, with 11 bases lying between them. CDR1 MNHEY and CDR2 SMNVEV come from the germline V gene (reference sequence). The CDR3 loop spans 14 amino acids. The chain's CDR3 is CASSWGRENSPLHF. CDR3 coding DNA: TGTGCCAGCAGTTGGGGGCGCGAGAATTCACCCCTCCACTTT.

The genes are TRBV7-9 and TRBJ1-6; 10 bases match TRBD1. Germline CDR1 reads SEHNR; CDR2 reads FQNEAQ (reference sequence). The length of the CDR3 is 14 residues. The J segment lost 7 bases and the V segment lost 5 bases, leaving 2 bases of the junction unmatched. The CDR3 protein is CASSRQGANSPLHF. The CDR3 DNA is TGTGCCAGCAGCCGACAGGGGGCGAATTCACCCCTCCACTTT.

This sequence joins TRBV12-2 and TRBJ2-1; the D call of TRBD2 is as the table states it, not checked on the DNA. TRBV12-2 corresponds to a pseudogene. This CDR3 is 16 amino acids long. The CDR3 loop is CASRCGLERRGNEQFF. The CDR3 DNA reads TGTGCAAGTCGCTGTGGACTAGAGAGGCGTGGAAATGAGCAGTTCTTC.

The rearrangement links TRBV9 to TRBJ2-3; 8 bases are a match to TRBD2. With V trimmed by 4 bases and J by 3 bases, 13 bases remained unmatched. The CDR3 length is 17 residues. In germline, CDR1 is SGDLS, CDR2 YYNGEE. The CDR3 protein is CASSLFGRGSITDTQYF. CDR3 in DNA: TGTGCCAGCAGCCTCTTCGGGAGGGGCTCGATTACAGATACGCAGTATTTT. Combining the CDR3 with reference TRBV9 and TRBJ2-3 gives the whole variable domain DSGVTQTPKHLITATGQRVTLRCSPRSGDLSVYWYQQSLDQGLQFLIQYYNGEERAKGNILERFSAQQFPDLHSELNLSSLELGDSALYFCASSLFGRGSITDTQYFGPGTRLTVL.

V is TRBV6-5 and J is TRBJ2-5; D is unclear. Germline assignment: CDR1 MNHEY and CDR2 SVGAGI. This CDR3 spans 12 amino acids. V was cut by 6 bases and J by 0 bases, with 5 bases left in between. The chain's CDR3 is CASSMYQETQYF. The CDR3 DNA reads TGTGCCAGCAGCATGTACCAAGAGACCCAGTACTTC.

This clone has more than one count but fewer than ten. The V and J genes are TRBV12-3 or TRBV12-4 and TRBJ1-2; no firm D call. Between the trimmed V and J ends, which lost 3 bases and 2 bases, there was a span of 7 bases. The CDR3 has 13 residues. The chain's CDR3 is CASSFSGNYGYTF. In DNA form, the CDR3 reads TGTGCCAGCAGTTTCTCGGGGAACTATGGCTACACCTTC.

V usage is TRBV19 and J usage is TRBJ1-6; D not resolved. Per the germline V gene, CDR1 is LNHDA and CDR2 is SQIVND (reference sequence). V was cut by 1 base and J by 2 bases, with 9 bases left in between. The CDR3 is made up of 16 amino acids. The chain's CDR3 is CASSIGWATYNSPLHF. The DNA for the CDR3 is TGTGCCAGTAGTATAGGATGGGCCACCTATAATTCACCCCTCCACTTT.

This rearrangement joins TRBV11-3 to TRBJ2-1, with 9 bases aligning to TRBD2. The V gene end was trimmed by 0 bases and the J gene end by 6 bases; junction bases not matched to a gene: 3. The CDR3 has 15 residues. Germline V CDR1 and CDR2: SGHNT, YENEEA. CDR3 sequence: CASSLEVSGSNEQFF. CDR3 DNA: TGTGCCAGCAGCTTAGAGGTTAGCGGGAGCAATGAGCAGTTCTTC. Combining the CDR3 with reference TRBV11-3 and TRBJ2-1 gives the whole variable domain EAGVVQSPRYKIIEKKQPVAFWCNPISGHNTLYWYLQNLGQGPELLIRYENEEAVDDSQLPKDRFSAERLKGVDSTLKIQPAELGDSAVYLCASSLEVSGSNEQFFGPGTRLTVL.

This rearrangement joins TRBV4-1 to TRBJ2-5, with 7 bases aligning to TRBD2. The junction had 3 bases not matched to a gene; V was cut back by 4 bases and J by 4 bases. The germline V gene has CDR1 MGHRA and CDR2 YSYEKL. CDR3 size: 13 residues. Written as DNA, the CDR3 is TGCGCCAGCAGCCTACTAGCGACAGAGACCCAGTACTTC. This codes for CASSLLATETQYF.

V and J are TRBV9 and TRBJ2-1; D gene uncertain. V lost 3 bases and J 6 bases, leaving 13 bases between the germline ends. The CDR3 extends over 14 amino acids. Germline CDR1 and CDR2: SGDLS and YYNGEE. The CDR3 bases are TGTGCCAGCAGCGATACAAACCCCCGCAATGAGCAGTTCTTC. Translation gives CASSDTNPRNEQFF. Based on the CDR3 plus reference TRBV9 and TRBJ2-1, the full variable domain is DSGVTQTPKHLITATGQRVTLRCSPRSGDLSVYWYQQSLDQGLQFLIQYYNGEERAKGNILERFSAQQFPDLHSELNLSSLELGDSALYFCASSDTNPRNEQFFGPGTRLTVL.

DNA for the CDR3: TGTGCCAGCAATCGAGGACTAGCGGGGATTTACGAGCAGTACTTC. Translated: CASNRGLAGIYEQYF. The chain employs TRBV28 and TRBJ2-7; 12 bases map to TRBD2. This CDR3 comprises 15 residues. V shed 7 bases, J shed 4 bases, and the junction held 8 bases outside the gene matches. CDR1 and CDR2 from the germline V gene are MDHEN and SYDVKM.

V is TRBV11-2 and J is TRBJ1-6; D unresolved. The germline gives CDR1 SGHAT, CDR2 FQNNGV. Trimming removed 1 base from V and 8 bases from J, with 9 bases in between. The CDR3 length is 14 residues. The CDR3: CASSLVPRDSPLHF. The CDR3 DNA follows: TGTGCCAGCAGCTTAGTTCCCCGGGATTCACCCCTCCACTTT.

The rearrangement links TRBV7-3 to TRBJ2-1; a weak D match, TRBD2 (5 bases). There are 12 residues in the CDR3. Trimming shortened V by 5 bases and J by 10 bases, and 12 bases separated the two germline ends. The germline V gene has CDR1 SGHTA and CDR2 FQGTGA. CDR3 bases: TGTGCCAGCAGCCCATTGTCGGGAGAGCAGTTCTTC. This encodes CASSPLSGEQFF.

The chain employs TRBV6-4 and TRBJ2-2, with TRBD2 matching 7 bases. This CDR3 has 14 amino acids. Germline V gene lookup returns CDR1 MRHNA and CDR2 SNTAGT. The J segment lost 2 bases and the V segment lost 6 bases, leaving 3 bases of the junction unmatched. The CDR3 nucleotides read TGTGCCAGCAGCCGGGAGGCCAACACCGGGGAGCTGTTTTTT. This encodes CASSREANTGELFF.

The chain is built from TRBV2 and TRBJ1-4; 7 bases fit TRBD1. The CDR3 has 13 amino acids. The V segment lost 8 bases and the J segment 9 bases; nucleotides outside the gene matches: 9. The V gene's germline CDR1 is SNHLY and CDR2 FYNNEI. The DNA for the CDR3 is TGTGCCAGCCAGACAGGGTGGGAGAAAAAACTGTTTTTT. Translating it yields CASQTGWEKKLFF.

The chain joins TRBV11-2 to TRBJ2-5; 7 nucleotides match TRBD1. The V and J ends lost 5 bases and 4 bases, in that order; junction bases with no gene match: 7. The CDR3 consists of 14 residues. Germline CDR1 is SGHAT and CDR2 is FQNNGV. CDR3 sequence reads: CASSLGTAPETQYF. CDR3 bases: TGTGCCAGCAGCCTGGGGACAGCCCCAGAGACCCAGTACTTC. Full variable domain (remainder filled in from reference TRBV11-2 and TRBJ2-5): EAGVAQSPRYKIIEKRQSVAFWCNPISGHATLYWYQQILGQGPKLLIQFQNNGVVDDSQLPKDRFSAERLKGVDSTLKIQPAKLEDSAVYLCASSLGTAPETQYFGPGTRLLVL.

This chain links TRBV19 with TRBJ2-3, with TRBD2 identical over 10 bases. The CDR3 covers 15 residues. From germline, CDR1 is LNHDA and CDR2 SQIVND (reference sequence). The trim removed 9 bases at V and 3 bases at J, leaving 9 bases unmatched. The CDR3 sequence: CASARAGGPTDTQYF. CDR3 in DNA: TGTGCCAGCGCTAGAGCGGGAGGGCCGACAGATACGCAGTATTTT.

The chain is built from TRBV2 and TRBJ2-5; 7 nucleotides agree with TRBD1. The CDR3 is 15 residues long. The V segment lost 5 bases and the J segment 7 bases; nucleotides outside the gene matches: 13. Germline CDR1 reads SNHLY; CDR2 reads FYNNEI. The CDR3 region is CASSTHRTGSTTQYF. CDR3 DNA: TGTGCCAGCAGTACTCACAGGACAGGTTCTACGACCCAGTACTTC.

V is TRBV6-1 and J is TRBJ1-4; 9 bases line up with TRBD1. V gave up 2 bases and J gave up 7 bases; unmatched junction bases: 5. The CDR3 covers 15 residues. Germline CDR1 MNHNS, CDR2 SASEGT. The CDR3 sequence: CASSEITGGSEKLFF. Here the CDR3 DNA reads TGTGCCAGCAGTGAAATTACAGGGGGCTCTGAAAAACTGTTTTTT.

CDR3 sequence: CASSVQAGKGETQYF. The CDR3 DNA reads as TGTGCCAGCAGCGTACAAGCGGGGAAGGGTGAGACCCAGTACTTC. The genes are TRBV5-4 and TRBJ2-5, with TRBD2 matching 7 bases. Germline values: CDR1 SGHNT, CDR2 YYREEE (reference sequence). J lost 5 bases, V lost 4 bases, and 11 bases had no gene match. The CDR3 has 15 amino acids. The full variable domain, in which reference TRBV5-4 and TRBJ2-5 provide the parts outside the CDR3, is ETGVTQSPTHLIKTRGQQVTLRCSSQSGHNTVSWYQQALGQGPQFIFQYYREEENGRGNFPPRFSGLQFPNYSSELNVNALELDDSALYLCASSVQAGKGETQYFGPGTRLLVL.